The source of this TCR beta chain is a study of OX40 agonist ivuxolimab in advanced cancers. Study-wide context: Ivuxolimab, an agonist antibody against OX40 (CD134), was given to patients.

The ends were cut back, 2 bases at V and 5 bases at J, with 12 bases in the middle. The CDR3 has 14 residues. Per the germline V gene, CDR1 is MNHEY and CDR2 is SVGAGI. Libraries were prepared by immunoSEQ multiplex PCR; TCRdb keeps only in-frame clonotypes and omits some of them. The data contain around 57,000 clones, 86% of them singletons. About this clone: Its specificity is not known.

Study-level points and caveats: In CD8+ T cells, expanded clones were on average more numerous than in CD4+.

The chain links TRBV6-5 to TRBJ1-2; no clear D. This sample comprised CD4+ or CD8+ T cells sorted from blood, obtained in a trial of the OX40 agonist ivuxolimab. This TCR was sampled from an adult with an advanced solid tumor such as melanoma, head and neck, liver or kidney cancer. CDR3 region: CASSYGRGLYGYTF. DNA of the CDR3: TGTGCCAGCAGTTACGGTCGGGGTTTATATGGCTACACCTTC.